This TCR beta chain came from a study of glioma-infiltrating T cells after dendritic cell vaccination. Some clones are missing from TCRdb's copy, which holds only in-frame ones; the method was immunoSEQ multiplex PCR. The data contain roughly 83,000 clones, approximately 84% of them singletons. The table lists this clone with a count of one. The sequencing here drew on blood, taken before dendritic cell vaccination. The clonotype was recovered from a human donor with glioblastoma.

CDR3 sequence (DNA): TGTGCCAGCAGTCGTAACAGGGGGGAGCAGTACTTC. Translated: CASSRNRGEQYF. The chain recombines TRBV6-5 with TRBJ2-7; TRBD1 aligns across 8 bases. Germline V gene lookup returns CDR1 MNHEY and CDR2 SVGAGI. V was pared by 5 bases and J by 7 bases, with 4 bases of the junction left unmatched. The CDR3 consists of 12 residues.